This TCR beta chain comes out of a study of blood T cell repertoires in COVID-19 (dated by TCRdb to the early 2020s). With respect to the entire study: Samples covering the acute and convalescent phases of COVID-19 were provided by collaborators in the United States, Italy and Spain. The prospective study material was composed of cDNA or gDNA derived from T cells, B-cell-depleted T cells, or PBMCs. Deeply sampled blood TCRbeta repertoires from subjects exposed to, actively infected with, or recovered from COVID-19 were included in the dataset. A freely available public database, intended as a resource for researchers studying the immune response to SARS-CoV-2, is where the repertoires were released. The samples were drawn from two sources: the first 160 participants of the ongoing ImmuneRACE study, and over 950 subjects contributed by 6 global collaborators. Nearly every sample came with metadata listing a de-identified subject ID, COVID-19 status, age in years and sex. Where available, HLA class I and class II types were obtained from metadata supplied by the sample provider rather than from assay-based typing. The study at large found these results: The quantity of clinical and demographic metadata differed by source and by participant and was supplied without curation.

Collaborating institutions collected whole blood in K2EDTA tubes following their own protocols. For TCRbeta analysis, collaborators shipped samples in one of three forms: frozen whole blood, isolated PBMCs, or DNA extracted from either of those sample types. Reading the germline V gene gives CDR1 SGHDT and CDR2 YYEEEE. Including the terminal cysteine and phenylalanine, the CDR3 comprises 17 residues. This entry keeps only the CDR3 DNA: 51 bases, framed from base 1. V is pruned by 1 base and J by 1 base, leaving 5 bases of the junction without a gene match. Concerning this clone: The antigen it binds to is not known. No much larger clone is present one base from it, and per-base qualities are unavailable.

TCRbeta CDR3 regions were amplified from genomic DNA by means of the immunoSEQ Assay, a bias-controlled multiplex PCR. The original pipeline was this. The number of nucleated cells in each sample was estimated from the amplification of reference gene primers within the assay. Sequence reads were collapsed and filtered to measure the absolute abundance of every unique TCRbeta CDR3 rearrangement. Productive Simpson clonality was computed per sample as the square root of Simpson's diversity index over productive rearrangements. TCRdb's version of the immuneACCESS table is confined to in-frame rearrangements and falls short of the full clone set. An unresolved V gene accounts for under half of the shortfall where checked; the remainder is of unknown origin. That table is the source of V, J and clone size, and D and trimming were worked out from the DNA. This sample gives about 140,000 clones in total; 81% of them show up just once. Around 8.4% of the sample is held by the ten biggest clonotypes.

The receptor's source is a human donor in a cohort sampled during active COVID-19. Sequencing was performed on peripheral blood. The chain joins TRBV5-6 to TRBJ2-6; TRBD1 matches 7 bases in the middle. The DNA sequence reads TGTGCCAGCAGCTTGTTAGGGGGCGCTTCTGGGGCCAACGTCCTGACTTTC. It translates to CASSLLGGASGANVLTF.